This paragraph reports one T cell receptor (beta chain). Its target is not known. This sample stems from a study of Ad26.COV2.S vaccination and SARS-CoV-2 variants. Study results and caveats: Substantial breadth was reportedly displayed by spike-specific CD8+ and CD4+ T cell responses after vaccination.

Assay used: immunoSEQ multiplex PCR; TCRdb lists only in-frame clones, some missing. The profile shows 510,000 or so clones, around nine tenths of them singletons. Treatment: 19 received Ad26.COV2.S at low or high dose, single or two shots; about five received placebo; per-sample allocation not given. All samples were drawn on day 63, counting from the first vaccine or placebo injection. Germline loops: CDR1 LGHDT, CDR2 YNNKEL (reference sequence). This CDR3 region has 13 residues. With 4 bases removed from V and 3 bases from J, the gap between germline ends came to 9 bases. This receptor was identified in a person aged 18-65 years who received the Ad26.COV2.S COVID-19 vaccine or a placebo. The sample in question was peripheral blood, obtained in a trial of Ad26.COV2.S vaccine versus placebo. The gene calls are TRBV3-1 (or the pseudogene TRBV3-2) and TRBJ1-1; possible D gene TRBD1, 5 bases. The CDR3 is CASSRPGYTEAFF. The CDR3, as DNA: TGTGCCAGCAGCCGACCAGGGTACACTGAAGCTTTCTTT.